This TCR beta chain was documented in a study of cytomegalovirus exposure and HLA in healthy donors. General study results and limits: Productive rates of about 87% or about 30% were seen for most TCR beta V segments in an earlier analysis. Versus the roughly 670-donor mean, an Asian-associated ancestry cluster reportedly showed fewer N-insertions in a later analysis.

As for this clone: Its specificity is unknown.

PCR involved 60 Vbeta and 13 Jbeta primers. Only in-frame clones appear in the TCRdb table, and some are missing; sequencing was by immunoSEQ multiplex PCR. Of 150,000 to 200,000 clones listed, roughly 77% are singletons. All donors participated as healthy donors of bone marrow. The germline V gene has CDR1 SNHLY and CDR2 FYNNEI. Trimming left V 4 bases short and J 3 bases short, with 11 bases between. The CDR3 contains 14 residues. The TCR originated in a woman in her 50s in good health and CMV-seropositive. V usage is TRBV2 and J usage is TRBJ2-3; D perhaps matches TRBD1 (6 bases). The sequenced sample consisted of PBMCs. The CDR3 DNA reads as TGTGCCAGCAGTGTCAGGACAGTGACAGATACGCAGTATTTT. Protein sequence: CASSVRTVTDTQYF.